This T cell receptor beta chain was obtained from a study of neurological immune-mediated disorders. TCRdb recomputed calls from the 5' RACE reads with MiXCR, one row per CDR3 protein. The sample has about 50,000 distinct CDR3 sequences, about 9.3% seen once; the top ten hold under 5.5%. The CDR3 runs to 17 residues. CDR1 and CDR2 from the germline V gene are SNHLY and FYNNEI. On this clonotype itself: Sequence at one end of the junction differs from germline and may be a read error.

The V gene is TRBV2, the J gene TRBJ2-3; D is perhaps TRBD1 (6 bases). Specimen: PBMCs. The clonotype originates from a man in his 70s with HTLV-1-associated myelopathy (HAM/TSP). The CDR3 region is CAGSSRSTGMGTDTQYF. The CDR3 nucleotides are TGTGCCGGCAGTTCGCGCTCCACAGGGATGGGGACGGATACGCAGTATTTT.